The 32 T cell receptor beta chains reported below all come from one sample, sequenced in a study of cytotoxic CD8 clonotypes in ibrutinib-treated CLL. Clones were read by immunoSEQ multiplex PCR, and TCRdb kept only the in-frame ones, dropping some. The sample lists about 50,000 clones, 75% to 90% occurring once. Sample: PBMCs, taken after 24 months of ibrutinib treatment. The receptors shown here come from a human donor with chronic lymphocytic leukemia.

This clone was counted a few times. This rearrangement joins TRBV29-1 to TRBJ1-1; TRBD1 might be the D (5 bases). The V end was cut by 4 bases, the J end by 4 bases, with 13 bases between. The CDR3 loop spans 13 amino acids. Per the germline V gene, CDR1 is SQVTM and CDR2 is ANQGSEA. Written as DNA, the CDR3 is TGCAGCGTTGTCGGTCAGGGAATCACTGAAGCTTTCTTT. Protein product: CSVVGQGITEAFF.

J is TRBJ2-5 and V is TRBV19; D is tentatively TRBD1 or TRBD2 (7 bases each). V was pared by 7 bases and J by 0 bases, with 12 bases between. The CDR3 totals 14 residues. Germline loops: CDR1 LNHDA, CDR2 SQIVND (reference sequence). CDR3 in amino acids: CASTQGGHQETQYF. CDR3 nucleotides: TGTGCCAGTACCCAGGGGGGGCACCAAGAGACCCAGTACTTC.

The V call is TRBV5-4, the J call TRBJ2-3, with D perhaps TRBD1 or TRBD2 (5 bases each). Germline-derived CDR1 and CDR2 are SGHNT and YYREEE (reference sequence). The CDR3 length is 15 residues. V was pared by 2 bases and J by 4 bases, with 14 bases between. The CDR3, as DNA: TGTGCCAGCAGCTTTCCCCAGGGAGCGTCAGATACGCAGTATTTT. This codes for CASSFPQGASDTQYF.

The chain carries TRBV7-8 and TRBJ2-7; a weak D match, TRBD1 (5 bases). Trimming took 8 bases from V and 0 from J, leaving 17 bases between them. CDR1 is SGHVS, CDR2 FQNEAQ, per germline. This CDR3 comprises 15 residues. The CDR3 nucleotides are TGTGCCAGCGCCACCCTCGAGACAGTCTCCTACGAGCAGTACTTC. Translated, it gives CASATLETVSYEQYF.

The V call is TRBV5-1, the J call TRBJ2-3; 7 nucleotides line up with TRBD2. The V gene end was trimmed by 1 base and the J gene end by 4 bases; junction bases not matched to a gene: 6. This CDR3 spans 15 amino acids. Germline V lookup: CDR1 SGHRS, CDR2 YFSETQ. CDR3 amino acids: CASSLRGLGADTQYF. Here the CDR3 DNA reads TGCGCCAGCAGCTTGAGAGGACTAGGGGCAGATACGCAGTATTTT. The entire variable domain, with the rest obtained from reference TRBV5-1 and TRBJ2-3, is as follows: KAGVTQTPRYLIKTRGQQVTLSCSPISGHRSVSWYQQTPGQGLQFLFEYFSETQRNKGNFPGRFSGRQFSNSRSEMNVSTLELGDSALYLCASSLRGLGADTQYFGPGTRLTVL.

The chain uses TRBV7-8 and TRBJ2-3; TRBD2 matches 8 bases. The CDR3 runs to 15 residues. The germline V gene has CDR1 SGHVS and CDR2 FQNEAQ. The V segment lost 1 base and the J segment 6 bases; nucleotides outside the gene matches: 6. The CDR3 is CASSLDSGIGDTQYF. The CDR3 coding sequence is TGTGCCAGCAGCTTAGATAGCGGGATAGGGGATACGCAGTATTTT.

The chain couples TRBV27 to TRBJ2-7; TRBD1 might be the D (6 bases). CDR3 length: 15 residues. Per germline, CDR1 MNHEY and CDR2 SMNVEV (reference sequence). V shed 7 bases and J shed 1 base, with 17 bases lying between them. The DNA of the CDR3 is TGTGCCAGCAACTCCAGGGGAACTGATTCCTACGAGCAGTACTTC. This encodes CASNSRGTDSYEQYF.

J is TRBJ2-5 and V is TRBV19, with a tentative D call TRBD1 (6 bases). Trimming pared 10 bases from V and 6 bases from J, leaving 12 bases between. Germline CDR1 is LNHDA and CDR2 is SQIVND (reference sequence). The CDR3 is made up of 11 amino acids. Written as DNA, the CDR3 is TGTGCCACGAGGTGGGGGCAGACCCAGTACTTC. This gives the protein CATRWGQTQYF.

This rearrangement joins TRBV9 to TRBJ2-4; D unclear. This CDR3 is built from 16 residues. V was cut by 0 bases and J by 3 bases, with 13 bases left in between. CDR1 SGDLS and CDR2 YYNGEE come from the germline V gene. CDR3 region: CASSVAQFADKNIQYF. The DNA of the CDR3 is TGTGCCAGCAGCGTAGCTCAGTTCGCGGACAAAAACATTCAGTACTTC.

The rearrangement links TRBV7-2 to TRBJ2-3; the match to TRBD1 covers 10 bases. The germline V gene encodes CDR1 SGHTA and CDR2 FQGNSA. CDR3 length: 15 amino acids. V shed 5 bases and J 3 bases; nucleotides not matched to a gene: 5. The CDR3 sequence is CASSTRQGATDTQYF. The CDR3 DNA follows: TGTGCCAGCAGCACCCGACAGGGGGCAACAGATACGCAGTATTTT.

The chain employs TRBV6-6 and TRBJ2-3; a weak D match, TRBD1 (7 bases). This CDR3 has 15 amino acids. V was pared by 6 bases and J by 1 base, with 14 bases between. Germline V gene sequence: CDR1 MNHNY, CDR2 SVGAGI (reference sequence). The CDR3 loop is CASRPQGTGTDTQYF. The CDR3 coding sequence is TGTGCCAGCAGACCACAGGGGACTGGCACAGATACGCAGTATTTT.

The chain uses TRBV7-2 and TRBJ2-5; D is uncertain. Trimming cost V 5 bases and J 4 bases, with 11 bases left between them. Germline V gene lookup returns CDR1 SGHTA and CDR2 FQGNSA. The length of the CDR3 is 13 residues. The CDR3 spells CASSLRWGETQYF. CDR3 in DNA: TGTGCCAGCAGCCTCCGGTGGGGAGAGACCCAGTACTTC.

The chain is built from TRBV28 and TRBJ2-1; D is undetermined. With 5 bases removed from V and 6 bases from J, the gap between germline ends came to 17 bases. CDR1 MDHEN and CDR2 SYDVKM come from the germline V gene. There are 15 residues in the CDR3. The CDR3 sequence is CASSRSPAGPNEQFF. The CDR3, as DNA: TGTGCCAGCAGTCGAAGTCCCGCCGGGCCCAATGAGCAGTTCTTC.

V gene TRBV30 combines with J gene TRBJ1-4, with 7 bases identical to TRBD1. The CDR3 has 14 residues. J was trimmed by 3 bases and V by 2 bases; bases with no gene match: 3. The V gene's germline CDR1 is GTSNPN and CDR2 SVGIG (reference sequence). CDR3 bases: TGTGCCTGGAGTATCCAGGGGGCTAATGAAAAACTGTTTTTT. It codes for CAWSIQGANEKLFF.

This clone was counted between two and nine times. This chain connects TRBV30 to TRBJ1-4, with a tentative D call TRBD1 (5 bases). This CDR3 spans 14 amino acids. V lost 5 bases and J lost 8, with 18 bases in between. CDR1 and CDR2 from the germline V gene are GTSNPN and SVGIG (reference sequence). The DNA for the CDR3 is TGTGCCTGGTCGGGCCCAGGGAATGGCGAAAAACTGTTTTTT. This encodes CAWSGPGNGEKLFF.

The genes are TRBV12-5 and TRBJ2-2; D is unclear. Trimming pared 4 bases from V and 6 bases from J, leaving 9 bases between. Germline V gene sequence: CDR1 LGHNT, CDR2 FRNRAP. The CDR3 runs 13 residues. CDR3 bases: TGTGCTAGTGGTTCCCTCCTCCCCGGGGAGCTGTTTTTT. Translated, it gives CASGSLLPGELFF.

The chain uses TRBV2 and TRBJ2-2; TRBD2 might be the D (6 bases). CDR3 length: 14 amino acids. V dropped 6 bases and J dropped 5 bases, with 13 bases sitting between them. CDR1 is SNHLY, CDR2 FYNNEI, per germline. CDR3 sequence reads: CASSRDLGTGELFF. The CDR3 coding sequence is TGTGCCAGCAGCCGGGACTTAGGGACCGGGGAGCTGTTTTTT.

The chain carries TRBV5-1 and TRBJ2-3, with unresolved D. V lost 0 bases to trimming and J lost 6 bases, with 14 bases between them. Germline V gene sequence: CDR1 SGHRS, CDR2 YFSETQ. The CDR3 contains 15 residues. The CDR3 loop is CASSLAWPVDDTQYF. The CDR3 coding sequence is TGCGCCAGCAGCTTGGCCTGGCCAGTCGACGATACGCAGTATTTT.

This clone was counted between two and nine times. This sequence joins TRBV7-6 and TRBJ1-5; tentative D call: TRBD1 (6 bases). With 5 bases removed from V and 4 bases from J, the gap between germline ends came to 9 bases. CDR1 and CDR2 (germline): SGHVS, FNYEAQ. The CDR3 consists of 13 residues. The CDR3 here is CASSQGGNQPQHF. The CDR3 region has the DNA TGTGCCAGCAGCCAAGGGGGGAATCAGCCCCAGCATTTT.

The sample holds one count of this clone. The chain's CDR3 is CASSLRRSAREQFYEQYF. CDR3 bases: TGTGCCAGCAGCTTACGACGATCGGCGCGGGAGCAGTTCTACGAGCAGTACTTC. This chain links TRBV11-2 with TRBJ2-7, with 7 nucleotides matching TRBD2. Germline-derived CDR1 and CDR2 are SGHAT and FQNNGV. The CDR3 has 18 residues. Trimming at V came to 2 bases and at J to 3 bases, leaving 16 bases not matched to a gene. The variable domain in full, with the rest retrieved from reference TRBV11-2 and TRBJ2-7, is EAGVAQSPRYKIIEKRQSVAFWCNPISGHATLYWYQQILGQGPKLLIQFQNNGVVDDSQLPKDRFSAERLKGVDSTLKIQPAKLEDSAVYLCASSLRRSAREQFYEQYFGPGTRLTVT.

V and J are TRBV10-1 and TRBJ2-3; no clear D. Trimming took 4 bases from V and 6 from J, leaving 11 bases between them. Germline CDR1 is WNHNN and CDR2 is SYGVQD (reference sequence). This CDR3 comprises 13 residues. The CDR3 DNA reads TGCGCCAGCAGTGGGAAAGGTGGGGATACGCAGTATTTT. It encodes CASSGKGGDTQYF.

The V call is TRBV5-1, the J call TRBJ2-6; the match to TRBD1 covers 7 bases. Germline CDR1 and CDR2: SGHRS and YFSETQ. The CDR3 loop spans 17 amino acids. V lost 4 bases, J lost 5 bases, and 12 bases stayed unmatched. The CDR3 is CASSPRGIPSRANVLTF. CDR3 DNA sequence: TGCGCCAGCAGCCCCAGGGGGATTCCAAGCCGGGCCAACGTCCTGACTTTC.

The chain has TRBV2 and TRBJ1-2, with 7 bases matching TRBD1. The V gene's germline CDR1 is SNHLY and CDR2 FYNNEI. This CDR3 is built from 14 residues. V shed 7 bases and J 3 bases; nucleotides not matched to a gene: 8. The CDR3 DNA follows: TGTGCCAGCACCTTGGGAGGGGGCGACTATGGCTACACCTTC. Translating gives CASTLGGGDYGYTF.

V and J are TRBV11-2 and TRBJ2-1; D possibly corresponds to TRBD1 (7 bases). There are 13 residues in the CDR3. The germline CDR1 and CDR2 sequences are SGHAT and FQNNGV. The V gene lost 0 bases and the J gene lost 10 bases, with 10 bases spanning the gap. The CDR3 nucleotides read TGTGCCAGCAGCTTAGAGGGGGGACAGGAGCAGTTCTTC. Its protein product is CASSLEGGQEQFF.

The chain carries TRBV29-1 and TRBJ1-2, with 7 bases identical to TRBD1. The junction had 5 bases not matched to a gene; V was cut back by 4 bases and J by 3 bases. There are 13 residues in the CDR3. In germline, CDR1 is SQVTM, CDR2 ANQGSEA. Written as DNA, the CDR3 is TGCAGCGTTGGGGACGGGACAGACTATGGCTACACCTTC. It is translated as CSVGDGTDYGYTF.

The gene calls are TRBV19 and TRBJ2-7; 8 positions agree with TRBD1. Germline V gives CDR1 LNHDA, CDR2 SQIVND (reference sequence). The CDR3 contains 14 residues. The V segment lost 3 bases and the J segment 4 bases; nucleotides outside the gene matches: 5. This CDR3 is CASSIQGAKYEQYF. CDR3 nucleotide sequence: TGTGCCAGTAGTATCCAGGGGGCAAAGTACGAGCAGTACTTC.

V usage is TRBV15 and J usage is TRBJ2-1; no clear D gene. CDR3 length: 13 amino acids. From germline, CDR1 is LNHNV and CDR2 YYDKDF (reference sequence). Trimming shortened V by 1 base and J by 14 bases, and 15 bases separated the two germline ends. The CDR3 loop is CATSRGGSLDKFF. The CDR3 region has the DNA TGTGCCACCAGCAGAGGGGGTAGCCTAGATAAGTTCTTC.

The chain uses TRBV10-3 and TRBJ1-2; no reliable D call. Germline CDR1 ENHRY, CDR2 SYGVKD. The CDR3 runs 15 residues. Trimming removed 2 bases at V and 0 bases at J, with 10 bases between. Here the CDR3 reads CAISEARTTNYGYTF. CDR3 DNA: TGTGCCATCAGTGAGGCACGTACCACTAACTATGGCTACACCTTC.

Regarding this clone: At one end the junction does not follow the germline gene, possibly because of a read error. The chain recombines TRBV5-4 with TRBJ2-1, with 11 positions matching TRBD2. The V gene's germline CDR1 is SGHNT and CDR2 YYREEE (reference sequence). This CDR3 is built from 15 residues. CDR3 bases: TGTGCCAGCAGCCTAGCGGGAGGCCGGTTCGTCAATGAGCTCTTC. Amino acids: CASSLAGGRFVNELF. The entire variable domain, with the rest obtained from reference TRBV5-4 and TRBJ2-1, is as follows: ETGVTQSPTHLIKTRGQQVTLRCSSQSGHNTVSWYQQALGQGPQFIFQYYREEENGRGNFPPRFSGLQFPNYSSELNVNALELDDSALYLCASSLAGGRFVNELFGPGTRLTVL.

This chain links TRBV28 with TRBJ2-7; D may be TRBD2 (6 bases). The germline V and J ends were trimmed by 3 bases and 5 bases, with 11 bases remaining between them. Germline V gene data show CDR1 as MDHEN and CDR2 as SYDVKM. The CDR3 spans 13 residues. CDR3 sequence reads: CASSLEGNHEQYF. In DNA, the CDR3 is TGTGCCAGCAGTTTGGAGGGGAACCACGAGCAGTACTTC.

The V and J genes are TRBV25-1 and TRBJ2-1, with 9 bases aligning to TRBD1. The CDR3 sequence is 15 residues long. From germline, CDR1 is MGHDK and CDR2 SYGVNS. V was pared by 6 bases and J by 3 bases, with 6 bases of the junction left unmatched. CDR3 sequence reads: CASSHDRGIYNEQFF. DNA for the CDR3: TGTGCCAGCAGCCACGACAGGGGGATCTACAATGAGCAGTTCTTC.

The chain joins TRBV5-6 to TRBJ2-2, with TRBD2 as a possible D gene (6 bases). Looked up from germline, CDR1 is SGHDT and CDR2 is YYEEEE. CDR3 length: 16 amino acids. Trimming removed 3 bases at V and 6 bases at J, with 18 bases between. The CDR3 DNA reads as TGTGCCAGCAGCTGGGGGACTGTCGGGAAGGCCGGGGAGCTGTTTTTT. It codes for CASSWGTVGKAGELFF. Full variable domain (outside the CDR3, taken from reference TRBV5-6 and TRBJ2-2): DAGVTQSPTHLIKTRGQQVTLRCSPKSGHDTVSWYQQALGQGPQFIFQYYEEEERQRGNFPDRFSGHQFPNYSSELNVNALLLGDSALYLCASSWGTVGKAGELFFGEGSRLTVL.